Listed here are 15 T cell receptor beta chains from one sample, sequenced in a study of T cells in Graves' hyperthyroidism and ophthalmopathy. Amplified TCR beta CDR3 regions came from RNA transcripts. The TCR CDR3 first-round RT-PCR relied on the HTBI primer set. TCRdb re-called the multiplex PCR reads through MiXCR, storing one row per CDR3 protein. This sample yields 540,000 or so distinct CDR3 sequences, of which about 43% are seen a single time; roughly 20% belongs to the top ten. Material: peripheral blood or thyroid tissue (not recorded which). These receptors were collected from an adult woman with Graves' disease, either hyperthyroidism or ophthalmopathy (not recorded which).

The chain recombines TRBV7-2 with TRBJ2-5, with D tentatively TRBD1 or TRBD2 (5 bases each). V gave up 2 bases and J gave up 5 bases, with 12 bases separating them. Germline assignment: CDR1 SGHTA and CDR2 FQGNSA. This CDR3 region has 14 residues. The CDR3 loop is CASSLLGTFETQYF. In nucleotides, the CDR3 is TGTGCCAGCAGCTTATTGGGGACCTTCGAGACCCAGTACTTC.

On this clonotype: This may be a read error, as it is one base from a much larger clone. V and J are TRBV12-3 or TRBV12-4 and TRBJ2-7, with 8 bases fitting TRBD2. Trimming removed 5 bases from V and 5 bases from J; junction bases left unmatched: 11. CDR3 length equals 15 residues. CDR3 sequence: CASSTYGRAGDEQYF. The CDR3 bases are TGTGCCAGCAGTACCTACGGGAGGGCCGGCGACGAGCAGTACTTC.

V usage is TRBV24-1 and J usage is TRBJ1-1; 10 nucleotides align to TRBD1. Looked up from germline, CDR1 is KGHDR and CDR2 is SFDVKD. The CDR3 is 13 amino acids. With V trimmed by 9 bases and J by 4 bases, 4 bases remained unmatched. The DNA for the CDR3 is TGTGCCACCCGACAGGGGGCTGGCACTGAAGCTTTCTTT. It codes for CATRQGAGTEAFF.

V is TRBV7-8 and J is TRBJ1-2; the D is unclear. Trimming stripped 8 bases from V and 2 bases from J, with 24 bases between. CDR3 length equals 17 residues. Germline V gives CDR1 SGHVS, CDR2 FQNEAQ. CDR3 sequence: CASSLSPTARPNYGYTF. In DNA form, the CDR3 reads TGTGCCAGCTCCCTTAGTCCAACGGCGCGACCCAACTATGGCTACACCTTC.

This clonotype was counted ten times or more. This rearrangement joins TRBV25-1 to TRBJ2-7; D perhaps matches TRBD2 (7 bases). In germline, CDR1 is MGHDK, CDR2 SYGVNS. The ends were cut back, 3 bases at V and 6 bases at J, with 15 bases in the middle. This CDR3 has 14 amino acids. Here the CDR3 reads CASSEGGPLGEQYF. For the CDR3, the DNA is TGTGCCAGCAGTGAGGGGGGGCCACTCGGCGAGCAGTACTTC.

On this clonotype itself: It is unclear where the CDR3 begins or ends on the DNA, so no DNA is shown, and the CDR3 is as TCRdb lists it. This chain links TRBV5-1 with TRBJ1-4; the D call in the table, TRBD1, was not verified against the DNA. Germline CDR1 and CDR2: SGHRS and YFSETQ. The CDR3 is 14 amino acids long, termini counted. This chain's CDR3 is CASTPGGPPKNCFF.

Comment on this clonotype: A read error is possible here, since a much larger clone lies one base away. This chain joins TRBV2 and TRBJ2-5; 7 nucleotides agree with TRBD2. The germline CDR1 and CDR2 sequences are SNHLY and FYNNEI. This CDR3 has 13 amino acids. This CDR3 is CASTSGGEETRYF. The CDR3 DNA sequence: TGTGCCAGCACGTCTGGGGGGGAAGAGACCCGGTACTTC.

This clonotype was seen only a few times. Here the CDR3 reads CASTTGTDYGYTF. The CDR3 region has the DNA TGTGCCAGCACCACCGGGACGGATTATGGCTACACCTTC. V and J are TRBV28 and TRBJ1-2, with D possibly being TRBD1 (5 bases). In germline, CDR1 is MDHEN, CDR2 SYDVKM. V lost 7 bases and J 5 bases, leaving 14 bases between the germline ends. This CDR3 region has 13 residues.

This clonotype showed up many times. The genes are TRBV12-3 or TRBV12-4 and TRBJ1-6; D might be TRBD1 (5 bases). There are 14 residues in the CDR3. Trimming took 5 bases from V and 7 from J, leaving 12 bases between them. Written as DNA, the CDR3 is TGTGCCAGCAGTCTCGGGACGGCCAATTCACCCCTCCACTTT. Its protein is CASSLGTANSPLHF.

This chain uses TRBV19 with TRBJ2-6, with a possible D match to TRBD1 (6 bases). Trimming cost V 7 bases and J 3 bases, with 13 bases left between them. The V gene's germline CDR1 is LNHDA and CDR2 SQIVND (reference sequence). The CDR3 loop spans 15 amino acids. In nucleotides, the CDR3 is TGTGCCAGTACCCTGCAGGGGCTTGGGGCCAACGTCCTGACTTTC. The encoded protein is CASTLQGLGANVLTF.

This clonotype was observed at least ten times. The chain has TRBV24-1 and TRBJ2-2, with 8 bases identical to TRBD1. From germline, CDR1 is KGHDR and CDR2 SFDVKD. The CDR3 extends over 16 amino acids. The V and J ends lost 0 bases and 3 bases, in that order; junction bases with no gene match: 2. The CDR3 loop reads CATSDLGQGDTGELFF. CDR3 in DNA: TGTGCCACCAGTGATTTGGGACAGGGAGACACCGGGGAGCTGTTTTTT.

There are many counts of this clonotype. The chain joins TRBV20-1 to TRBJ1-5; D call uncertain. The germline V gene has CDR1 DFQATT and CDR2 SNEGSKA (reference sequence). The CDR3 length is 12 residues. The V gene lost 4 bases and the J gene lost 5 bases, with 9 bases spanning the gap. This chain's CDR3 is CSANSGDQPQHF. CDR3 nucleotides: TGCAGTGCTAATAGTGGAGATCAGCCCCAGCATTTT.

The V gene is TRBV7-9, the J gene TRBJ2-4; 13 bases map to TRBD2. V lost 4 bases and J lost 7; bases outside the gene matches: 7. The CDR3 contains 16 residues. Germline V gene sequence: CDR1 SEHNR, CDR2 FQNEAQ (reference sequence). The CDR3 DNA reads TGTGCCAGCAGCTCAACTAGCGGGAGGGCCGGGAACATTCAGTACTTC. Translating it yields CASSSTSGRAGNIQYF.

The sample holds one count of this clonotype. This chain uses TRBV6-1 with TRBJ2-4; D is undetermined. Germline CDR1 and CDR2: MNHNS and SASEGT. V lost 5 bases, J lost 8 bases, and 10 bases lay in between. The CDR3 spans 12 residues. CDR3 region: CASSRIGDIQYF. The DNA of the CDR3 is TGTGCCAGCAGTCGAATTGGGGACATTCAGTACTTC.

The genes are TRBV7-2 and TRBJ1-1; D is uncertain. Germline V gene data show CDR1 as SGHTA and CDR2 as FQGNSA. CDR3 size: 12 residues. V was trimmed by 0 bases and J by 9 bases, leaving 8 bases between them. The CDR3: CASSLAVGKAFF. CDR3 sequence (DNA): TGTGCCAGCAGCTTAGCAGTAGGAAAAGCTTTCTTT.